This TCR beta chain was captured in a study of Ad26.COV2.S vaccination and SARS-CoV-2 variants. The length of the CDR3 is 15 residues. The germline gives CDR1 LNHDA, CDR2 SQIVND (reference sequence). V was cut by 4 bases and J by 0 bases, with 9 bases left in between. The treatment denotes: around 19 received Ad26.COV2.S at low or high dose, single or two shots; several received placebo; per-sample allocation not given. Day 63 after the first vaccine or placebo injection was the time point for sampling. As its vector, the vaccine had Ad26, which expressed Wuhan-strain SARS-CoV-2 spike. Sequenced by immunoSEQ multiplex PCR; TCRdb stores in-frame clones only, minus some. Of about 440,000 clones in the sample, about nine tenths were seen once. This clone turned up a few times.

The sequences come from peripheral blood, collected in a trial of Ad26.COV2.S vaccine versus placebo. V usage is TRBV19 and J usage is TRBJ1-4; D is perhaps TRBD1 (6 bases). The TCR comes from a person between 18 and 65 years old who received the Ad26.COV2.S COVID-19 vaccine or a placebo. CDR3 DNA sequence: TGTGCCAGTAGTACTAGACAGGCAACTAATGAAAAACTGTTTTTT. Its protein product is CASSTRQATNEKLFF.